This T cell receptor beta chain was obtained from a study of T-cell memory formation after mild COVID-19. Study summary: TCR clusters were mostly donor specific.

General study results and limits: A second wave expanding day 15 to 37 was CD4+-biased; contracting clones were balanced. That cross-reactive memory joined was suggested by some responding clones appearing in pre-infection memory. Those CD4+ clones that contracted were mainly in CM and EM (CD8+ ones in EMRA).

Comment on this clonotype: Its antigen is currently unknown.

V was shortened by 3 bases and J by 10 bases, with 12 bases between the two germline ends. CDR1 and CDR2 from the germline V gene are SGHTA and FQGNSA. This CDR3 is 12 amino acids long. MiXCR, run by TCRdb on the 5' RACE reads, gives a single entry per CDR3 protein. This table holds 350,000 to 500,000 distinct CDR3 sequences, more than 20% found once. Sequencing input: PBMCs or a T cell subset sorted from them (not recorded which). The V gene is TRBV7-2, the J gene TRBJ1-1; the D is unclear. The origin of this receptor is an adult woman who had mild COVID-19 (a few samples of this study predate the infection). Cell type and time point are not known. CDR3 in amino acids: CASSFPGSRAFF. The CDR3 nucleotides are TGTGCCAGCAGCTTCCCGGGAAGCCGAGCTTTCTTT.